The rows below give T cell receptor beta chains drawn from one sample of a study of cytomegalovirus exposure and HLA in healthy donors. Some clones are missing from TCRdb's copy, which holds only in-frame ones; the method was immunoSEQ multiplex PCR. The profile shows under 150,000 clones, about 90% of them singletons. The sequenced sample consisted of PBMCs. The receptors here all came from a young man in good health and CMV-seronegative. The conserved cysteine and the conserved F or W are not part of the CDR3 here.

cdr3_aa: ATSADRGKYSHALNTEAF; v_call: TRBV15
cdr3_aa: ASSFIETHYGYT; v_call: TRBV5-6
cdr3_aa: ATLRTSWKNNEQF; v_call: TRBV6-4
cdr3_aa: ASSKSQAGGGELF; v_call: TRBV21-1
cdr3_aa: ASSQDRDRRPYNSPLH; v_call: TRBV4-1
cdr3_aa: ATSPGSSGNTIY; v_call: TRBV15
cdr3_aa: ASSPGHLTDTQY; v_call: TRBV6-5
cdr3_aa: ASSLTRSGYGNTIY; v_call: TRBV7-9
cdr3_aa: AWSAMIGQSEAF; v_call: TRBV30
cdr3_aa: ASRKRPMRAGVWSGELF; v_call: TRBV28
cdr3_aa: ASSRRDRVYEQY; v_call: TRBV7-9
cdr3_aa: ASSPGLAAFGEQF; v_call: TRBV11-3
cdr3_aa: ASGGHQNTEAF; v_call: TRBV2
cdr3_aa: ASRDDRGHIGELF; v_call: TRBV7-9
cdr3_aa: ASSFKIGGEETQY; v_call: TRBV7-2
cdr3_aa: ASSLRTGDSPLH; v_call: TRBV18
cdr3_aa: ASSPQGANEQY; v_call: TRBV18
cdr3_aa: SVEEGDTEAF; v_call: TRBV29-1
cdr3_aa: ASSLRAGGHYEQF; v_call: TRBV28
cdr3_aa: SGTSSETQY; v_call: TRBV20-1
cdr3_aa: ASSQVGQGKETQY; v_call: TRBV14
cdr3_aa: ASSMEGTMYNEQF; v_call: TRBV19
cdr3_aa: ASSTGDPDSPLH; v_call: TRBV6-6
cdr3_aa: ASSPPDSVYGYT; v_call: TRBV18
cdr3_aa: ASSKTLADSYNEQF; v_call: TRBV27
cdr3_aa: ASSRFSYEQY; v_call: TRBV5-6
cdr3_aa: ASGGGAGGNQPQH; v_call: TRBV6-1
cdr3_aa: AWQGGRAHGEQF; v_call: TRBV30
cdr3_aa: ASSSDLTEAF; v_call: TRBV28
cdr3_aa: ASSYETEDNEQF; v_call: TRBV6-6
cdr3_aa: ASSPGLEWTQY; v_call: TRBV6-5
cdr3_aa: ASSYTSDRGEEAF; v_call: TRBV6-1
cdr3_aa: ASSQTHNTGELF; v_call: TRBV5-1
cdr3_aa: ASSPSGEGAYEQY; v_call: TRBV6-5
cdr3_aa: ASSQGLAGEETQY; v_call: TRBV4-1
cdr3_aa: ASSEYLSNYGYT; v_call: TRBV2
cdr3_aa: ASSTGGLSYNEQF; v_call: TRBV13
cdr3_aa: ASSSGTGGGSQPQH; v_call: TRBV27
cdr3_aa: ASSLALLADNEQF; v_call: TRBV5-1
cdr3_aa: ASSLAQLQETQY; v_call: TRBV5-1
cdr3_aa: ASSPGLAGTSTDTQY; v_call: TRBV18
cdr3_aa: ASSYGAGSHQETQY; v_call: TRBV6-5
cdr3_aa: ASNEARSNSPLH; v_call: TRBV6-5
cdr3_aa: ARRGEGVSYGYT; v_call: TRBV2
cdr3_aa: ASSQNRQGTTSSGNTIY; v_call: TRBV4-2
cdr3_aa: ASSSNRGGGFNEQF; v_call: TRBV7-8
cdr3_aa: ASSPRLAGDSGELF; v_call: TRBV13
cdr3_aa: ASSLGGGDSYEQY; v_call: TRBV7-6